Listed here are 14 T cell receptor beta chains from one sample, sequenced in a study of a mutant IDH1 vaccine in newly diagnosed glioma. This table comes from immunoSEQ multiplex PCR, and its TCRdb copy is limited to in-frame clones, with some not included. The table lists 20,000 to 25,000 clones, 80% to 95% of them singletons, with around 8.4% in the top ten. As to time point: baseline, week 1 (first vaccination visit). Treatment specified: pre-vaccination baseline after standard-of-care therapy. The specimen comprised PBMCs, sampled from a glioma patient treated with radiotherapy, temozolomide or both. These receptors came from a man aged 25-40 years with glioma.

This chain joins TRBV4-1 and TRBJ2-3; TRBD1 matches 10 bases. The CDR3 is made up of 14 amino acids. Germline loops: CDR1 MGHRA, CDR2 YSYEKL. J was trimmed by 6 bases and V by 4 bases; bases with no gene match: 4. CDR3 bases: TGCGCCAGCAGCCCTGACAGGGGGCGGGATACGCAGTATTTT. Amino acid sequence: CASSPDRGRDTQYF.

The J gene is TRBJ2-4, the V gene TRBV10-1; TRBD1 matches at 12 bases. The CDR3 is 17 amino acids. CDR1 and CDR2 (germline): WNHNN, SYGVQD (reference sequence). V shed 2 bases, J shed 3 bases, and the junction held 5 bases outside the gene matches. The CDR3 sequence is CASSEGTGGFGKNIQYF. DNA of the CDR3: TGCGCCAGCAGTGAGGGGACAGGGGGCTTCGGCAAAAACATTCAGTACTTC.

This chain joins TRBV5-1 and TRBJ1-1; TRBD1 matches at 7 bases. The CDR3 has 13 amino acids. Unmatched junction bases numbered 6, after V lost 7 bases and J lost 3 bases. Germline assignment: CDR1 SGHRS and CDR2 YFSETQ. CDR3 DNA: TGCGCCAGCTCGGACAGGAGAGACACTGAAGCTTTCTTT. It specifies CASSDRRDTEAFF.

This clone was observed once. This rearrangement joins TRBV7-9 to TRBJ2-2; D is unresolved. Germline CDR1 SEHNR, CDR2 FQNEAQ (reference sequence). The CDR3 totals 13 residues. The V end was cut by 0 bases, the J end by 5 bases, with 4 bases between. The CDR3: CASSLAGTGELFF. In DNA form, the CDR3 reads TGTGCCAGCAGCTTAGCGGGGACCGGGGAGCTGTTTTTT. The entire variable domain, with the rest obtained from reference TRBV7-9 and TRBJ2-2, is as follows: DTGVSQNPRHKITKRGQNVTFRCDPISEHNRLYWYRQTLGQGPEFLTYFQNEAQLEKSRLLSDRFSAERPKGSFSTLEIQRTEQGDSAMYLCASSLAGTGELFFGEGSRLTVL.

The V gene is TRBV9, the J gene TRBJ2-2; TRBD2 might be the D (5 bases). The CDR3 totals 16 residues. Germline assignment: CDR1 SGDLS and CDR2 YYNGEE. V was clipped by 0 bases and J by 2 bases, with 11 bases between them. As DNA, the CDR3 is TGTGCCAGCAGCGTAGTGGGCGGGTTCAACACCGGGGAGCTGTTTTTT. Translation: CASSVVGGFNTGELFF.

This chain links TRBV4-2 with TRBJ1-4, with 10 bases that match TRBD1. CDR1 and CDR2 (germline): LGHNA, YNFKEQ. The trim removed 4 bases at V and 1 base at J, leaving 6 bases unmatched. This CDR3 is 17 amino acids long. The CDR3 DNA is TGTGCCAGCAGCCGTCGGACAGGGGGGATAACTAATGAAAAACTGTTTTTT. This encodes CASSRRTGGITNEKLFF.

The chain combines TRBV29-1 with TRBJ1-4; D possibly corresponds to TRBD1 (6 bases). The V gene's germline CDR1 is SQVTM and CDR2 ANQGSEA. Trimming removed 5 bases from V and 8 bases from J, with 15 bases in between. The CDR3 extends over 13 amino acids. CDR3 in amino acids: CSVNLRGGEKLFF. DNA of the CDR3: TGCAGCGTTAATCTTAGGGGGGGGGAAAAACTGTTTTTT.

The chain joins TRBV9 to TRBJ1-2; D is possibly TRBD1 (5 bases). V was cut by 4 bases and J by 9 bases, with 19 bases left in between. CDR3 length: 14 amino acids. Germline lookup yields CDR1 SGDLS and CDR2 YYNGEE. As DNA, the CDR3 is TGTGCCAGCAGCACTCCCGGGACCCTAGAGAGCTACACCTTC. It translates to CASSTPGTLESYTF.

V and J are TRBV6-5 and TRBJ2-5, with 7 bases matching TRBD1. The CDR3 runs to 13 residues. The V gene's germline CDR1 is MNHEY and CDR2 SVGAGI. J lost 7 bases, V lost 2 bases, and 4 bases had no gene match. The CDR3: CASSYPGQWTQYF. CDR3 bases: TGTGCCAGCAGTTACCCGGGACAGTGGACCCAGTACTTC.

The chain combines TRBV27 with TRBJ1-5, with TRBD1 matching 10 bases. J lost 0 bases, V lost 2 bases, and 7 bases had no gene match. The CDR3 spans 18 residues. Germline V gives CDR1 MNHEY, CDR2 SMNVEV (reference sequence). Here the CDR3 DNA reads TGTGCCAGCAGTTTAAGGACAGGGGGAGCTTTTAGCAATCAGCCCCAGCATTTT. Amino acid sequence: CASSLRTGGAFSNQPQHF.

The chain links TRBV15 to TRBJ2-3; TRBD2 matches at 10 bases. CDR3 length equals 17 residues. J gave up 4 bases and V 0 bases, and 7 bases lay outside the gene matches. Germline CDR1 and CDR2: LNHNV and YYDKDF (reference sequence). CDR3 sequence: CATSRDRAGGPADTQYF. CDR3 in DNA: TGTGCCACCAGCAGAGATCGAGCGGGAGGGCCCGCAGATACGCAGTATTTT. Looking up the rest from reference TRBV15 and TRBJ2-3 gives the full variable domain: DAMVIQNPRYQVTQFGKPVTLSCSQTLNHNVMYWYQQKSSQAPKLLFHYYDKDFNNEADTPDNFQSRRPNTSFCFLDIRSPGLGDTAMYLCATSRDRAGGPADTQYFGPGTRLTVL.

The gene calls are TRBV30 and TRBJ1-1; D is ambiguous. Looked up from germline, CDR1 is GTSNPN and CDR2 is SVGIG (reference sequence). The CDR3 length is 13 residues. The germline V and J ends were trimmed by 0 bases and 4 bases, with 9 bases remaining between them. The CDR3 nucleotides are TGTGCCTGGAGTGTTGGGTGGGTCACTGAAGCTTTCTTT. Amino acid sequence: CAWSVGWVTEAFF. The full variable domain, its missing parts supplied by reference TRBV30 and TRBJ1-1, is SQTIHQWPATLVQPVGSPLSLECTVEGTSNPNLYWYRQAAGRGLQLLFYSVGIGQISSEVPQNLSASRPQDRQFILSSKKLLLSDSGFYLCAWSVGWVTEAFFGQGTRLTVV.

The chain uses TRBV15 and TRBJ1-1, with D unresolved. CDR3 length: 13 amino acids. V lost 0 bases and J 2 bases, leaving 4 bases between the germline ends. Germline CDR1 and CDR2: LNHNV and YYDKDF (reference sequence). CDR3 sequence reads: CATSRDPNTEAFF. CDR3 coding DNA: TGTGCCACCAGCAGAGACCCTAACACTGAAGCTTTCTTT.

The chain joins TRBV11-1 to TRBJ1-6; TRBD1 matches at 7 bases. Trimming removed 2 bases from V and 10 bases from J; junction bases left unmatched: 8. The CDR3 is made up of 15 amino acids. Germline values: CDR1 SGHAT, CDR2 FQDESV (reference sequence). The CDR3 loop is CASSLRVTGASPLHF. The DNA for the CDR3 is TGTGCCAGCAGCTTACGGGTAACAGGGGCCTCACCCCTCCACTTT.